The 26 T cell receptor beta chains below all came from one sample that was sequenced in a study of T cell changes during pregnancy in multiple sclerosis (dated by TCRdb to 2018 to 2020). The library was obtained by the immunoSEQ multiplex PCR assay. Imported from immuneACCESS, the table was reduced by TCRdb to in-frame sequences with V and J called. These copies leave out some clones; in studies compared against another copy, an unresolved V gene accounts for under half, and the cause of the remainder is not known. Here the sample has about 44,000 clones; about 88% occur a single time. The top ten constitute 0.95% to 1.5% of the sample. Source: CD4+ T cells from peripheral blood mononuclear cells, taken after pregnancy. These receptor sequences come from a female donor with multiple sclerosis, enrolled in a pregnancy study.

The V and J genes are TRBV7-9 and TRBJ2-5; a possible D gene is TRBD2 (5 bases). V was cut by 1 base and J by 3 bases, with 9 bases left in between. Germline CDR1 and CDR2: SEHNR and FQNEAQ (reference sequence). This CDR3 contains 14 residues. The CDR3 protein is CASSLVGGKETQYF. The CDR3 coding sequence is TGTGCCAGCAGCTTAGTTGGAGGAAAAGAGACCCAGTACTTC.

The J gene is TRBJ2-7, the V gene TRBV11-3; TRBD2 matches 9 bases. Unmatched junction bases numbered 6, after V lost 0 bases and J lost 6 bases. The CDR3 totals 15 residues. Germline V gene sequence: CDR1 SGHNT, CDR2 YENEEA. For the CDR3, the DNA is TGTGCCAGCAGCTTAGATCCTAGCGGGACGTCCGAGCAGTACTTC. It codes for CASSLDPSGTSEQYF.

The chain is built from TRBV5-4 and TRBJ1-2; TRBD1 agrees at 7 bases. The ends lost 1 base at V and 5 bases at J; junction bases unmatched: 8. CDR1 is SGHNT and CDR2 is YYREEE in the germline V gene (reference sequence). The CDR3 loop spans 15 amino acids. The CDR3 sequence: CASSLKTGAEYGYTF. CDR3 DNA sequence: TGTGCCAGCAGCTTGAAAACAGGGGCGGAGTATGGCTACACCTTC.

This clone was recorded a few times. The chain combines TRBV2 with TRBJ1-1, with D uncertain. CDR3 length: 14 residues. Germline CDR1 and CDR2: SNHLY and FYNNEI. V shed 6 bases and J shed 5 bases, with 16 bases lying between them. The CDR3 DNA follows: TGTGCCAGCAGACTCTCCCCGGGGTCTACTGAAGCTTTCTTT. Encoded protein: CASRLSPGSTEAFF. Together with reference TRBV2 and TRBJ1-1, the CDR3 gives the full variable domain: EPEVTQTPSHQVTQMGQEVILRCVPISNHLYFYWYRQILGQKVEFLVSFYNNEISEKSEIFDDQFSVERPDGSNFTLKIRSTKLEDSAMYFCASRLSPGSTEAFFGQGTRLTVV.

The chain combines TRBV30 with TRBJ1-3; tentative D call: TRBD1 (6 bases). CDR3 length equals 15 residues. Per the germline V gene, CDR1 is GTSNPN and CDR2 is SVGIG (reference sequence). Trimming cost V 5 bases and J 2 bases, with 16 bases left between them. The CDR3 loop is CAWSVQGFPGNTIYF. CDR3 DNA sequence: TGTGCCTGGTCTGTACAGGGTTTTCCTGGAAACACCATATATTTT.

This chain connects TRBV28 to TRBJ2-3, with 16 bases fitting TRBD2. With V trimmed by 6 bases and J by 3 bases, 6 bases remained unmatched. The CDR3 totals 17 residues. The germline gives CDR1 MDHEN, CDR2 SYDVKM. The CDR3 nucleotides are TGTGCCAGCAGGGGGACTAGCGGGAGGGCCGGTACAGATACGCAGTATTTT. It codes for CASRGTSGRAGTDTQYF.

This clone was observed a few times. The V gene is TRBV7-2, the J gene TRBJ1-3; the match to TRBD1 covers 9 bases. In germline, CDR1 is SGHTA, CDR2 FQGNSA. The CDR3 consists of 13 residues. Trimming at V came to 5 bases and at J to 7 bases, leaving 3 bases not matched to a gene. The CDR3 sequence: CASSADRGNTIYF. The CDR3 DNA reads as TGTGCCAGCAGCGCGGACAGGGGTAACACCATATATTTT.

The rearrangement uses TRBV29-1 and TRBJ1-1, with a tentative D call TRBD1 (5 bases). The CDR3 spans 13 residues. V lost 4 bases, J lost 5 bases, and 14 bases lay in between. Germline CDR1 and CDR2: SQVTM and ANQGSEA. The chain's CDR3 is CSVGNRGGTEAFF. For the CDR3, the DNA is TGCAGCGTTGGTAATCGGGGGGGAACTGAAGCTTTCTTT.

The rearrangement links TRBV4-2 to TRBJ1-5, with D possibly being TRBD1 (6 bases). The length of the CDR3 is 16 residues. Trimming left V 0 bases short and J 5 bases short, with 14 bases between. The germline V gene has CDR1 LGHNA and CDR2 YNFKEQ. The CDR3 DNA reads as TGTGCCAGCAGCCAAGAAGTAACGGACAGTTATCAGCCCCAGCATTTT. Protein product: CASSQEVTDSYQPQHF.

This clone was counted a single time. The chain links TRBV18 to TRBJ2-1; D uncertain. CDR3 length equals 15 residues. Germline lookup yields CDR1 KGHSH and CDR2 LQKENI. Trimming removed 2 bases at V and 9 bases at J, with 17 bases between. The CDR3 spells CASSPGPPPASEQFF. For the CDR3, the DNA is TGTGCCAGCTCACCAGGGCCTCCGCCGGCCAGTGAGCAGTTCTTC.

The chain recombines TRBV10-1 with TRBJ2-5, with 8 bases that match TRBD2. CDR1 is WNHNN and CDR2 is SYGVQD in the germline V gene (reference sequence). CDR3 length: 15 residues. V dropped 0 bases and J dropped 1; count of bases not matched to a gene: 1. DNA for the CDR3: TGCGCCAGCAGTGAGTCTAGCGGGGCCCAAGAGACCCAGTACTTC. Its protein is CASSESSGAQETQYF.

With respect to this clone: This specimen includes other DNA sequences encoding the same CDR3. The chain recombines TRBV2 with TRBJ2-5; TRBD2 aligns across 14 bases. J gave up 7 bases and V 8 bases, and 6 bases lay outside the gene matches. CDR1 and CDR2 from the germline V gene are SNHLY and FYNNEI. The CDR3 length is 14 residues. DNA for the CDR3: TGTGCCAGCCGGGGACTAGCGGGAGTAGTGACCCAGTACTTC. Translation: CASRGLAGVVTQYF.

The chain joins TRBV7-8 to TRBJ2-2; 9 bases are a match to TRBD2. This CDR3 region has 15 residues. Germline lookup yields CDR1 SGHVS and CDR2 FQNEAQ. V gave up 5 bases and J gave up 1 base; unmatched junction bases: 2. The CDR3 sequence is CASSGSGGNTGELFF. The CDR3 DNA reads as TGTGCCAGCAGCGGTAGCGGGGGGAACACCGGGGAGCTGTTTTTT. Using reference TRBV7-8 and TRBJ2-2 for the parts outside the CDR3, the full variable domain is GAGVSQSPRYKVAKRGQDVALRCDPISGHVSLFWYQQALGQGPEFLTYFQNEAQLDKSGLPSDRFFAERPEGSVSTLKIQRTQQEDSAVYLCASSGSGGNTGELFFGEGSRLTVL.

This clone has a single count. CDR3 nucleotides: TGTGCCAGCAGCTTGGCTAGAAACACCGGGGAGCTGTTTTTT. Translated: CASSLARNTGELFF. The chain is built from TRBV5-4 and TRBJ2-2; no reliable D call. There are 14 residues in the CDR3. Trimming removed 0 bases from V and 2 bases from J, with 5 bases in between. Germline V gene lookup returns CDR1 SGHNT and CDR2 YYREEE (reference sequence).

This chain joins TRBV4-1 and TRBJ1-2; a weak D match, TRBD1 (6 bases). Germline V gene sequence: CDR1 MGHRA, CDR2 YSYEKL. V lost 1 base, J lost 2 bases, and 11 bases lay in between. The CDR3 is 15 residues long. The CDR3 sequence: CASSQGQGSNYGYTF. The CDR3 coding sequence is TGCGCCAGCAGCCAAGGGCAGGGGAGCAACTATGGCTACACCTTC.

This clone occurred a few times. The rearrangement uses TRBV11-2 and TRBJ1-2, with D maybe TRBD1 (5 bases). Trimming removed 2 bases from V and 2 bases from J, with 9 bases in between. The CDR3 is made up of 14 amino acids. CDR1 is SGHAT and CDR2 is FQNNGV in the germline V gene. The CDR3 here is CASSLRQWNYGYTF. The CDR3 nucleotides are TGTGCCAGCAGCTTACGACAGTGGAACTATGGCTACACCTTC.

The chain employs TRBV9 and TRBJ1-2; no firm D call. Trimming removed 0 bases at V and 5 bases at J, with 11 bases between. The CDR3 has 14 residues. Germline V gene lookup returns CDR1 SGDLS and CDR2 YYNGEE. In DNA, the CDR3 is TGTGCCAGCAGCGTAGATGAACAACTATATGGCTACACCTTC. Protein product: CASSVDEQLYGYTF.

The V call is TRBV19, the J call TRBJ2-6, with D unresolved. Trimming shortened V by 9 bases and J by 0 bases, and 6 bases separated the two germline ends. The CDR3 loop spans 13 amino acids. CDR1 is LNHDA and CDR2 is SQIVND in the germline V gene (reference sequence). CDR3 protein: CASRNSGANVLTF. The CDR3, as DNA: TGTGCCAGCCGTAACTCTGGGGCCAACGTCCTGACTTTC.

The chain recombines TRBV27 with TRBJ2-7, with D tentatively TRBD2 (6 bases). The CDR3 is 14 residues long. From germline, CDR1 is MNHEY and CDR2 SMNVEV (reference sequence). V was pared by 6 bases and J by 1 base, with 13 bases between. The CDR3 coding sequence is TGTGCCAGCAGAAAAGGGCGGGATTCCTACGAGCAGTACTTC. Its translation is CASRKGRDSYEQYF.

Concerning this clone itself: The same CDR3 also results from other DNA sequences found in this sample. V gene TRBV7-8 combines with J gene TRBJ2-1; 8 nucleotides match TRBD2. Germline CDR1 and CDR2: SGHVS and FQNEAQ. After removal of 4 bases from V and 7 bases from J, the junction contained 3 bases not matched to a gene. This CDR3 spans 13 amino acids. The CDR3 region is CASSSERGNEQFF. In DNA, the CDR3 is TGTGCCAGCAGCTCAGAGCGGGGGAATGAGCAGTTCTTC.

The chain employs TRBV19 and TRBJ2-3; 9 bases are shared with TRBD2. Germline CDR1 and CDR2: LNHDA and SQIVND (reference sequence). The CDR3 covers 14 residues. V lost 7 bases to trimming and J lost 3 bases; unmatched junction nucleotides: 5. CDR3 in DNA: TGTGCCAGTAATCGGCGGGAGGGGACAGATACGCAGTATTTT. Its protein is CASNRREGTDTQYF.

About this clone itself: The junction departs from germline at one end; a sequencing error may be responsible. The chain carries TRBV20-1 and TRBJ1-1; a possible D gene is TRBD1 (5 bases). The germline V gene encodes CDR1 DFQATT and CDR2 SNEGSKA (reference sequence). The CDR3 runs 11 residues. The CDR3 coding sequence is TGCAGTACGGGGGGGGGAACTGAAGTTTTCTTT. Protein sequence: CSTGGGTEVFF.

The chain joins TRBV9 to TRBJ2-3; D remains unclear. CDR1 is SGDLS and CDR2 is YYNGEE in the germline V gene. Trimming cost V 2 bases and J 2 bases, with 9 bases left between them. The CDR3 has 14 amino acids. CDR3 bases: TGTGCCAGCAGCGTGACCGGGTTCACAGATACGCAGTATTTT. Its translation is CASSVTGFTDTQYF.

The V and J genes are TRBV11-3 and TRBJ1-1; D ambiguous. The CDR3 sequence is 14 residues long. Germline CDR1 and CDR2: SGHNT and YENEEA. Trimming cost V 1 base and J 0 bases, with 6 bases left between them. CDR3 coding DNA: TGTGCCAGCAGCTTAGGAGGTTTGAACACTGAAGCTTTCTTT. Translating it yields CASSLGGLNTEAFF.

The chain couples TRBV28 to TRBJ2-7; 10 bases line up with TRBD2. This CDR3 is built from 15 residues. Germline CDR1 MDHEN, CDR2 SYDVKM. The V and J ends lost 3 bases and 4 bases, in that order; junction bases with no gene match: 6. The CDR3 coding sequence is TGTGCCAGCAGTTTTGGCTTAGCGGGAGGATACGAGCAGTACTTC. Protein: CASSFGLAGGYEQYF.

V gene TRBV6-1 combines with J gene TRBJ2-7; TRBD1 might be the D (6 bases). Germline loops: CDR1 MNHNS, CDR2 SASEGT. The CDR3 is 13 residues long. V was trimmed by 6 bases and J by 5 bases, leaving 14 bases between them. DNA of the CDR3: TGTGCCAGCAGGAGAACAGGGATCGACGAGCAGTACTTC. It encodes CASRRTGIDEQYF.